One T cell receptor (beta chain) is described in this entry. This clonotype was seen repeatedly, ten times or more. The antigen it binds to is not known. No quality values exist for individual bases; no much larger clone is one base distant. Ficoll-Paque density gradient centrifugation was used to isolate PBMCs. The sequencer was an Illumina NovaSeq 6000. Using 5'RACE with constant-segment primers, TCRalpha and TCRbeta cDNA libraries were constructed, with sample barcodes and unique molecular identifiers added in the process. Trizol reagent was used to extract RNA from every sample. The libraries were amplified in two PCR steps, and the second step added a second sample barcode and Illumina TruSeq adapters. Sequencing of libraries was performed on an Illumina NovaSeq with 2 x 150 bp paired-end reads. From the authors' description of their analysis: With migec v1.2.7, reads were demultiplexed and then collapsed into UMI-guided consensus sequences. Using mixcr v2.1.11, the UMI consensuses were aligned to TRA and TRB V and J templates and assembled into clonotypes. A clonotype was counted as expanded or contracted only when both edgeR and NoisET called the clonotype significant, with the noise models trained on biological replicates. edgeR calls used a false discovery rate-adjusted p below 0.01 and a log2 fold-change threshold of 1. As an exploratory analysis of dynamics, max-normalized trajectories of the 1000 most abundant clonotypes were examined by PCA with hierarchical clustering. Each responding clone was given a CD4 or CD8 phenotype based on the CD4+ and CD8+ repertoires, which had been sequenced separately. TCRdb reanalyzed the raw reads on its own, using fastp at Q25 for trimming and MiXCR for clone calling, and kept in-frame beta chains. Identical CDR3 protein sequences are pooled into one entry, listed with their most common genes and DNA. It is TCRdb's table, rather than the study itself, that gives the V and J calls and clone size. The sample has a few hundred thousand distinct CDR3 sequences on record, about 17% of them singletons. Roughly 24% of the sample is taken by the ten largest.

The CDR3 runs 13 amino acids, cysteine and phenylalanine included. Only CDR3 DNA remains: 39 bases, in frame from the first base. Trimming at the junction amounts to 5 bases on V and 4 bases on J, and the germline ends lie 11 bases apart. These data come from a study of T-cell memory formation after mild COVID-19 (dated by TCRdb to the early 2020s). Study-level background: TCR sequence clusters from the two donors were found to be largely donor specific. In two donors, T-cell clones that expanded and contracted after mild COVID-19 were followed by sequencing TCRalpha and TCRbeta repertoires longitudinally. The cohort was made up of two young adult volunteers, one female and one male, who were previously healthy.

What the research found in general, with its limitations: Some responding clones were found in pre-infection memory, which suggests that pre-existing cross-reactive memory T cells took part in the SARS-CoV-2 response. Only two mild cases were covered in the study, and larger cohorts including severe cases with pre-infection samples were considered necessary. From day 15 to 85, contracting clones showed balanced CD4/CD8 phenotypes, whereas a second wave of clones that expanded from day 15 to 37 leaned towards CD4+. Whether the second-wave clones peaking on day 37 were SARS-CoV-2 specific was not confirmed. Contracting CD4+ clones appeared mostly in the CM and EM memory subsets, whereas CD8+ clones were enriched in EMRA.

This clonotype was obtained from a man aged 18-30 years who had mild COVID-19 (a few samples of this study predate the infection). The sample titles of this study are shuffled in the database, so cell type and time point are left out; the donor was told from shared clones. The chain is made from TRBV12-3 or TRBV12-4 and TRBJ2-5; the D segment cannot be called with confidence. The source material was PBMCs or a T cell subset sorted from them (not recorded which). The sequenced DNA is TGTGCCAGCAGTCCCTTATCAGGAGAGACCCAGTACTTC. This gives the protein CASSPLSGETQYF.